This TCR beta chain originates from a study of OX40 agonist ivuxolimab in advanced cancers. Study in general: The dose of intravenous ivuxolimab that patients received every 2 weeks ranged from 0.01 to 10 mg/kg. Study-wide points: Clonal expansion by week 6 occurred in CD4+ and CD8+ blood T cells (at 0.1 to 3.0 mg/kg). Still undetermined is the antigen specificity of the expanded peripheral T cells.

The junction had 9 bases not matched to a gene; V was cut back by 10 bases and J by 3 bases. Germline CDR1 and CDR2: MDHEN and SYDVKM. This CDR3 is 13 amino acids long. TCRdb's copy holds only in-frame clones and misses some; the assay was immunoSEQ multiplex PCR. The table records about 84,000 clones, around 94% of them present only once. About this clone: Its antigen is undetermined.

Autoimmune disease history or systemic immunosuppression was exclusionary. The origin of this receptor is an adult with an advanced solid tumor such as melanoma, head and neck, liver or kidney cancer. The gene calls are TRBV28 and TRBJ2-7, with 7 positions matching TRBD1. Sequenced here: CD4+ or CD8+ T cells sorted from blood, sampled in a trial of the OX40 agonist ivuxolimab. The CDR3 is CAIGQDTYYEQYF. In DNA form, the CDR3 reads TGTGCCATTGGACAGGACACCTACTACGAGCAGTACTTC.